This section outlines one TCR beta chain sequence together with its context. Trimming cost V 3 bases and J 3 bases, with 14 bases left between them. CDR3 length: 15 residues. Looked up from germline, CDR1 is SNHLY and CDR2 is FYNNEI. The data derive from a study of blood T cell repertoires in COVID-19. At the level of the study: Acute and convalescent COVID-19 specimens originated in the United States, Italy and Spain. In each case, the material was cDNA or gDNA derived from T cells, B-cell-depleted T cells, or PBMCs.

Sequencing was performed with immunoSEQ multiplex PCR; in TCRdb, only in-frame clones are kept and a portion is missing. The sample lists over 250,000 clones, around 85% occurring once. Enrolment of Seattle patients took place during active infection, and they were followed longitudinally. J is TRBJ2-5 and V is TRBV2; tentative D call: TRBD1 (6 bases). The sequence came from a human donor with COVID-19, enrolled during active disease. The donor label of this sample is uncertain. Sequencing input: peripheral blood. Written as DNA, the CDR3 is TGTGCCAGCAGTGACCCAGGGGAATCAGAAGAGACCCAGTACTTC. This sequence encodes CASSDPGESEETQYF.